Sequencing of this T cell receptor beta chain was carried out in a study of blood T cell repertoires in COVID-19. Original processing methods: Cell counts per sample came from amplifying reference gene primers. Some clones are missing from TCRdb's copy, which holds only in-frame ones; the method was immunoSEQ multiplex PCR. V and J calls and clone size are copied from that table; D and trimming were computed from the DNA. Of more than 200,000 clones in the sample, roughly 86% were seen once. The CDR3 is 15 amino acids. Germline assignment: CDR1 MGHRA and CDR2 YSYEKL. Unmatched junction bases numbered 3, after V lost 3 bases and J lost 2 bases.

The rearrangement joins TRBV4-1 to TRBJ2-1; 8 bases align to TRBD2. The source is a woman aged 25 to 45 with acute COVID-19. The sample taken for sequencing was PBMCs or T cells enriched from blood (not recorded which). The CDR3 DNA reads TGCGCCAGCAGCCATCGGGGGGGGGCCTACAATGAGCAGTTCTTC. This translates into CASSHRGGAYNEQFF.